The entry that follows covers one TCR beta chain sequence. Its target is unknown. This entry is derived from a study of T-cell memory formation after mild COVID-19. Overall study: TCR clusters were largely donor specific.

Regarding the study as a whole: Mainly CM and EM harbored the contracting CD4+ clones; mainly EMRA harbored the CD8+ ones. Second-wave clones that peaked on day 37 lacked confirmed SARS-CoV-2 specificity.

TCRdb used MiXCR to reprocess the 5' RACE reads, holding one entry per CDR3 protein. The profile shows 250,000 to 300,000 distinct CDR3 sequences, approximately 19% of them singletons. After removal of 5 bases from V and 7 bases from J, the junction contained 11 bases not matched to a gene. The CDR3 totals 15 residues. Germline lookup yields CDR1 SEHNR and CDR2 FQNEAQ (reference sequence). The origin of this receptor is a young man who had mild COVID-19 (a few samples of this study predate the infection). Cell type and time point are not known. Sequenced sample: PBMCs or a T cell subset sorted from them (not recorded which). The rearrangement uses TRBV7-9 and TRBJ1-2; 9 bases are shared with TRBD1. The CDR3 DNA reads TGTGCCAGCAGCACACAACCGGGACAGGGTTCTGGCTACACCTTC. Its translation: CASSTQPGQGSGYTF.